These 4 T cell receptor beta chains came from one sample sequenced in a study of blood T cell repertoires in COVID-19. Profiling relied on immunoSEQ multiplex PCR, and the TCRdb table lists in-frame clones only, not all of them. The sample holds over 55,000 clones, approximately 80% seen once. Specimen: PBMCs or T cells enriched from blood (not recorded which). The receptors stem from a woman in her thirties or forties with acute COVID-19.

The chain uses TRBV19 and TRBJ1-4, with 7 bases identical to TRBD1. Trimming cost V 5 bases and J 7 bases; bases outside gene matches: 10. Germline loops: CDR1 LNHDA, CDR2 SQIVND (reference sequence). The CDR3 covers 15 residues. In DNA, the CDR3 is TGTGCCAGTAGTGTCCTACGACAGGGAGGTGAAAAACTGTTTTTT. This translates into CASSVLRQGGEKLFF.

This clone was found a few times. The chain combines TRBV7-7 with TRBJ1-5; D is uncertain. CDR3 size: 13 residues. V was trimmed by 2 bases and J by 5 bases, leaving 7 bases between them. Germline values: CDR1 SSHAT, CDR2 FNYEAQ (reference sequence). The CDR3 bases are TGTGCCAGCAGCTTATCAGTTGATCAGCCCCAGCATTTT. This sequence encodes CASSLSVDQPQHF.

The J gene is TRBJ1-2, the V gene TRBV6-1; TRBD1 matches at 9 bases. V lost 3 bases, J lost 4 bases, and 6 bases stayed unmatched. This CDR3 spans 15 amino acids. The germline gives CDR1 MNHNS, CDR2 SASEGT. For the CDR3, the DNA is TGTGCCAGCAGTGATAGGGGACAGGGTACCTATGGCTACACCTTC. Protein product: CASSDRGQGTYGYTF.

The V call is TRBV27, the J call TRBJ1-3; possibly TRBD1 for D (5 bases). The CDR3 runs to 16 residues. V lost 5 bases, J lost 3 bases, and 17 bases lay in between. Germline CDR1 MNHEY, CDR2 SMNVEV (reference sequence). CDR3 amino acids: CASSVAGGRVGNTIYF. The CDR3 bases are TGTGCCAGCAGTGTGGCCGGGGGGAGGGTTGGAAACACCATATATTTT.